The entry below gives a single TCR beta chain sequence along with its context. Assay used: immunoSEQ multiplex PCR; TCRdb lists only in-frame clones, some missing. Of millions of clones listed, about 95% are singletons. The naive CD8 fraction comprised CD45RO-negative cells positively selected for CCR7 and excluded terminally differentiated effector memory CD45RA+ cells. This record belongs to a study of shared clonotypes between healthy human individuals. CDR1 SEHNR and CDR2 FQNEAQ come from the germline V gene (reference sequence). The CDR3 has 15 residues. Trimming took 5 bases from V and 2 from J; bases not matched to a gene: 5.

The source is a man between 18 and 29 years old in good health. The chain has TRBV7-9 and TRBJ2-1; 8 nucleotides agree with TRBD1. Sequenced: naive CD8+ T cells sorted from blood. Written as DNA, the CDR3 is TGTGCCAGCAGCCCACCAGGGGGCGCCTACAATGAGCAGTTCTTC. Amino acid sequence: CASSPPGGAYNEQFF.